What follows are 11 T cell receptor beta chains derived from one specimen sequenced in a study of tumor and adjacent non-tumor tissue in lung cancer. The template was RNA from unsorted bulk tissue. The normal lung tissue was taken more than 3 cm from the tumor edge. Three rounds of nested PCR, following a modified ARM-PCR protocol, produced the TCRbeta library. TCRdb processed the multiplex PCR reads anew with MiXCR; each CDR3 protein has one entry. Here the sample spans about 75,000 distinct CDR3 sequences, about two thirds being singletons. Sequencing was done on a sample of distant non-tumor lung tissue. These receptors originate from a woman aged 50 to 60 with non-small cell lung cancer.

The chain has TRBV29-1 and TRBJ1-1; no reliable D call. V was pared by 4 bases and J by 1 base, with 4 bases between. Per germline, CDR1 SQVTM and CDR2 ANQGSEA. The CDR3 has 11 amino acids. The CDR3 DNA follows: TGCAGCGTTGTTGGGAACACTGAAGCTTTCTTT. Its protein product is CSVVGNTEAFF.

The genes are TRBV12-3 or TRBV12-4 and TRBJ1-2, with D tentatively TRBD1 (5 bases). The CDR3 covers 14 residues. Trimming removed 1 base at V and 10 bases at J, with 16 bases between. DNA for the CDR3: TGTGCCAGCAGTTTAGGACAGAAAAATAATGACTACACCTTC. This sequence encodes CASSLGQKNNDYTF.

The V call is TRBV28, the J call TRBJ2-3; D gene ambiguous. Trimming shortened V by 1 base and J by 3 bases, and 8 bases separated the two germline ends. This CDR3 spans 14 amino acids. CDR1 and CDR2 from the germline V gene are MDHEN and SYDVKM. In nucleotides, the CDR3 is TGTGCCAGCAGTTTATATCCTCCTACAGATACGCAGTATTTT. Amino acids: CASSLYPPTDTQYF.

Comment on this clonotype: One base away lies a much larger clone, so this may be a sequencing read error. V is TRBV5-6 and J is TRBJ1-2; D may be TRBD1 (6 bases). This CDR3 has 15 residues. Per the germline V gene, CDR1 is SGHDT and CDR2 is YYEEEE. This CDR3 is CASSFSNRANYDYTF. In DNA, the CDR3 is TGTGCCAGCAGCTTCTCCAACAGGGCAAACTATGACTACACCTTC. Combining the CDR3 with reference TRBV5-6 and TRBJ1-2 gives the whole variable domain DAGVTQSPTHLIKTRGQQVTLRCSPKSGHDTVSWYQQALGQGPQFIFQYYEEEERQRGNFPDRFSGHQFPNYSSELNVNALLLGDSALYLCASSFSNRANYDYTFGSGTRLTVV.

This clonotype was recorded a few times. The rearrangement uses TRBV28 and TRBJ2-7; 7 positions agree with TRBD2. From germline, CDR1 is MDHEN and CDR2 SYDVKM. Trimming took 7 bases from V and 3 from J; bases not matched to a gene: 12. This CDR3 comprises 15 residues. DNA of the CDR3: TGTGCCAGCACCCGGGGGAGGCGGGAGATCTACGAGCAGTACTTC. It codes for CASTRGRREIYEQYF.

A note on this clonotype: A much larger clonotype is one base distant, so this may be a read error. The rearrangement links TRBV20-1 to TRBJ1-1; 7 nucleotides match TRBD1. The CDR3 totals 12 residues. The germline V gene encodes CDR1 DFQATT and CDR2 SNEGSKA (reference sequence). In DNA form, the CDR3 reads TGCAGTGTTAGACAGGGACTCACTGAAGCTTTCTTT. It is translated as CSVRQGLTEAFF.

On this clonotype: A read error may be the cause here, since a much bigger clone is one base away. This rearrangement joins TRBV20-1 to TRBJ2-1; 12 nucleotides agree with TRBD2. The germline gives CDR1 DFQATT, CDR2 SNEGSKA (reference sequence). This CDR3 region has 14 residues. The CDR3 coding sequence is TGCTGTGCTACACTAGCGGGAGGAAGGGATGAGCAGTTCTTC. Its protein is CCATLAGGRDEQFF.

The chain joins TRBV11-2 to TRBJ2-1; 10 bases are shared with TRBD2. Germline V gives CDR1 SGHAT, CDR2 FQNNGV. The ends lost 5 bases at V and 10 bases at J; junction bases unmatched: 14. The CDR3 is made up of 16 amino acids. The CDR3 DNA is TGTGCCAGCAGCCTAATGATTTGGACTAGCGGACCAGAGCAGTTCTTC. Residues: CASSLMIWTSGPEQFF.

This clonotype turned up a few times. The V and J genes are TRBV7-9 and TRBJ2-7, with a weak D call TRBD1 (6 bases). The ends were cut back, 5 bases at V and 3 bases at J, with 17 bases in the middle. The length of the CDR3 is 15 residues. The germline V gene encodes CDR1 SEHNR and CDR2 FQNEAQ (reference sequence). The CDR3 nucleotides read TGTGCCAGCAGCCATACGCAGGGGCTAGTCTACGAGCAGTACTTC. Encoded protein: CASSHTQGLVYEQYF.

Many counts were recorded for this clonotype. The chain employs TRBV12-3 or TRBV12-4 and TRBJ1-5; TRBD1 aligns across 7 bases. The junction had 11 bases not matched to a gene; V was cut back by 6 bases and J by 9 bases. The CDR3 contains 14 residues. CDR3 residues: CASSRGQPISPQHF. For the CDR3, the DNA is TGTGCCAGCAGCCGGGGACAGCCGATTTCGCCCCAGCATTTT.

As to this clonotype: Since a much larger clone is just one base distant, this may be a read error. The chain links TRBV6-6 to TRBJ2-7; perhaps TRBD1 as D (5 bases). In germline, CDR1 is MNHNY, CDR2 SVGAGI (reference sequence). V was trimmed by 5 bases and J by 3 bases, leaving 11 bases between them. This CDR3 spans 13 amino acids. CDR3 sequence reads: CASSIRQCYEQYF. DNA of the CDR3: TGTGCCAGCAGTATAAGACAGTGCTACGAGCAGTACTTC.